The rows below give T cell receptor beta chains drawn from one sample of a study of OX40 agonist ivuxolimab in advanced cancers. The repertoire was sequenced with immunoSEQ multiplex PCR; TCRdb's copy has only in-frame clones and lacks some. The repertoire consists of around 100,000 clones, with roughly nine tenths occurring once and the leading ten covering over 4.5%. Material: CD4+ or CD8+ T cells sorted from blood, obtained in a trial of the OX40 agonist ivuxolimab. The receptor set was obtained from an adult with an advanced solid tumor such as melanoma, head and neck, liver or kidney cancer. CDR3s include the opening cysteine and the closing phenylalanine or tryptophan. The order of the fields is CDR3 DNA, CDR3 protein, clone size, D gene, V gene, CDR3 length, J gene. D genes are given only for firm matches. Clone size is shown for a subset of rows, as once, few, many or a class of expanded clone.

CDR3nt: TGTGCCATTCGGGGCAGCTACGAGCAGTACTTC
CDR3aa: CAIRGSYEQYF
abundance: NA
d_gene: NA
v_gene: TRBV30
len: 11
j_gene: TRBJ2-7

CDR3nt: TGTGCCAGCGATTTGGGCCCTAGGAATTCACCCCTCCACTTT
CDR3aa: CASDLGPRNSPLHF
abundance: NA
d_gene: NA
v_gene: TRBV14
len: 14
j_gene: TRBJ1-6

CDR3nt: TGTGCCTGGAGAACCGGGACATGGGAAAAACTGTTTTTT
CDR3aa: CAWRTGTWEKLFF
abundance: NA
d_gene: NA
v_gene: TRBV30
len: 13
j_gene: TRBJ1-4

CDR3nt: TGTGCTTGGATGAGGGACAGGGGCGGGACGAACACCGGGGAGCTGTTTTTT
CDR3aa: CAWMRDRGGTNTGELFF
abundance: NA
d_gene: TRBD1
v_gene: TRBV30
len: 17
j_gene: TRBJ2-2

CDR3nt: TGTGCCATCAGTGAGCTGTCTACGAACACCGGGGAGCTGTTTTTT
CDR3aa: CAISELSTNTGELFF
abundance: NA
d_gene: NA
v_gene: TRBV10-3
len: 15
j_gene: TRBJ2-2

CDR3nt: TGTGCCAGCAGCTTAGATCCGGGGACCTTCTACAATGAGCAGTTCTTC
CDR3aa: CASSLDPGTFYNEQFF
abundance: NA
d_gene: NA
v_gene: TRBV11-1
len: 16
j_gene: TRBJ2-1

CDR3nt: TGTGCCAGCGGGCCCGGACTACCCAGGCCGTTCTTC
CDR3aa: CASGPGLPRPFF
abundance: NA
d_gene: NA
v_gene: TRBV2
len: 12
j_gene: TRBJ2-1

CDR3nt: TGTGCCAGCAGTACGCGGCCGGGTGGCAATCAGCCCCAGCATTTT
CDR3aa: CASSTRPGGNQPQHF
abundance: NA
d_gene: NA
v_gene: TRBV2
len: 15
j_gene: TRBJ1-5

CDR3nt: TGTGCCAGCAGCCAGACAGGGATCTATGGCTACACCTTC
CDR3aa: CASSQTGIYGYTF
abundance: NA
d_gene: TRBD1
v_gene: TRBV14
len: 13
j_gene: TRBJ1-2

CDR3nt: TGTGCCAGCAGCTTTTATACGCAGTATTTT
CDR3aa: CASSFYTQYF
abundance: NA
d_gene: NA
v_gene: TRBV7-9
len: 10
j_gene: TRBJ2-3

CDR3nt: TGTGCCAGCAGCTTGAGGGGGGCGGGAGAGCCTGGGGCCAACGTCCTGACTTTC
CDR3aa: CASSLRGAGEPGANVLTF
abundance: NA
d_gene: NA
v_gene: TRBV7-8
len: 18
j_gene: TRBJ2-6

CDR3nt: TGTGCCTGGAGTACTGGGGGGAATCAGCCCCAGCATTTT
CDR3aa: CAWSTGGNQPQHF
abundance: NA
d_gene: NA
v_gene: TRBV30
len: 13
j_gene: TRBJ1-5

CDR3nt: TGCGCCAGCAGCTTGGCCGGGACTATCCAAACCCGGGAGCTGTTTTTT
CDR3aa: CASSLAGTIQTRELFF
abundance: NA
d_gene: TRBD2
v_gene: TRBV5-1
len: 16
j_gene: TRBJ2-2

CDR3nt: TGTGCCAGCTCACCGCCGGGGGTGCAGAACTACGAGCAGTACTTC
CDR3aa: CASSPPGVQNYEQYF
abundance: few
d_gene: NA
v_gene: TRBV18
len: 15
j_gene: TRBJ2-7

CDR3nt: TGTGCCAGCAGCCCCGACAGGGGTGTGGGAGAGACCCGGTACTTC
CDR3aa: CASSPDRGVGETRYF
abundance: NA
d_gene: TRBD1
v_gene: TRBV7-2
len: 15
j_gene: TRBJ2-5

CDR3nt: TGTGCCAGCAGCCAAATCGGGACAGAAAAAGCTTTCTTT
CDR3aa: CASSQIGTEKAFF
abundance: few
d_gene: TRBD1
v_gene: TRBV14
len: 13
j_gene: TRBJ1-1

CDR3nt: TGTGCCAGCAGCTTAGGAGGAGGCAGTGTAGGTGAAGCTTTCTTT
CDR3aa: CASSLGGGSVGEAFF
abundance: NA
d_gene: NA
v_gene: TRBV11-3
len: 15
j_gene: TRBJ1-1

CDR3nt: TGTGCCAGCAGTGAGGGGACAGGCCCTTTCTATGGCTACACCTTC
CDR3aa: CASSEGTGPFYGYTF
abundance: many
d_gene: TRBD1
v_gene: TRBV6-1
len: 15
j_gene: TRBJ1-2

CDR3nt: TGTGCCAGCAGCAATAGCGGGAGCTACACCGGGGAGCTGTTTTTT
CDR3aa: CASSNSGSYTGELFF
abundance: NA
d_gene: TRBD2
v_gene: TRBV9
len: 15
j_gene: TRBJ2-2

CDR3nt: TGCGCCAGTAAATCAGGGGCTAACTATGGCTACACCTTC
CDR3aa: CASKSGANYGYTF
abundance: NA
d_gene: NA
v_gene: TRBV5-1
len: 13
j_gene: TRBJ1-2

CDR3nt: TGTGCCAGTAATCGACAGGGCTCTGGGGCCAACGTCCTGACTTTC
CDR3aa: CASNRQGSGANVLTF
abundance: NA
d_gene: TRBD1
v_gene: TRBV19
len: 15
j_gene: TRBJ2-6

CDR3nt: TGTGCCTGGAGTGTGACGGCGGGAGTAACGCAGTATTTT
CDR3aa: CAWSVTAGVTQYF
abundance: NA
d_gene: TRBD2
v_gene: TRBV30
len: 13
j_gene: TRBJ2-3

CDR3nt: TGTGCCAGTAGTATAATACTATCTAACTATGGCTACACCTTC
CDR3aa: CASSIILSNYGYTF
abundance: NA
d_gene: NA
v_gene: TRBV19
len: 14
j_gene: TRBJ1-2

CDR3nt: TGTGCCAGCAGCCAAGGCGCGGGGCCGGGGCAGCCCCAGCATTTT
CDR3aa: CASSQGAGPGQPQHF
abundance: NA
d_gene: NA
v_gene: TRBV4-2
len: 15
j_gene: TRBJ1-5

CDR3nt: TGCGCCAGCAGCCAAGTTCTCCTGACTGGGACTGAAGCTTTCTTT
CDR3aa: CASSQVLLTGTEAFF
abundance: NA
d_gene: NA
v_gene: TRBV4-1
len: 15
j_gene: TRBJ1-1

CDR3nt: TGTGCCAGCAGCGTTATGGGACGGCCGAACACTGAAGCTTTCTTT
CDR3aa: CASSVMGRPNTEAFF
abundance: NA
d_gene: NA
v_gene: TRBV7-6
len: 15
j_gene: TRBJ1-1

CDR3nt: TGTGCCAGCAGCGTAGCTGACTTATACGAGCAGTACTTC
CDR3aa: CASSVADLYEQYF
abundance: NA
d_gene: NA
v_gene: TRBV9
len: 13
j_gene: TRBJ2-7

CDR3nt: TGTGCCTGGTTCAGGGGCAATGAGCAGTTCTTC
CDR3aa: CAWFRGNEQFF
abundance: NA
d_gene: NA
v_gene: TRBV30
len: 11
j_gene: TRBJ2-1

CDR3nt: TGTGCCAGCAGTTACCTGGGGGACCCCACAGATACGCAGTATTTT
CDR3aa: CASSYLGDPTDTQYF
abundance: NA
d_gene: NA
v_gene: TRBV6-5
len: 15
j_gene: TRBJ2-3

CDR3nt: TGTGCCAGCAGCCAAGGACTAGAGGATTCTGGAAACACCATATATTTT
CDR3aa: CASSQGLEDSGNTIYF
abundance: once
d_gene: NA
v_gene: TRBV14
len: 16
j_gene: TRBJ1-3